This T cell receptor beta chain was found in a study of T cell responses to AZD1222 COVID-19 vaccine. The wider study: Analyses pooled second doses at about 4 or about 12 weeks. Study-wide findings and caveats: No repertoire was sampled before or during the peak T cell response, only after it. A mostly white British donor set with more females was recruited, and clonal diversity was possibly underestimated.

The CDR3 is 18 amino acids. Germline assignment: CDR1 MGHRA and CDR2 YSYEKL. Trimming removed 2 bases at V and 3 bases at J, with 19 bases between. Profiled with immunoSEQ multiplex PCR; TCRdb holds only in-frame clones, not every one. The data contain 90,000 to 130,000 clones, roughly 84% of them singletons. In the case of this clone: No antigen is known for it.

This TCR was sampled from an adult in good health. Sample: peripheral blood, taken on day 0 of AZD1222 vaccination. The chain employs TRBV4-1 and TRBJ1-4; D might be TRBD1 (6 bases). The CDR3 region has the DNA TGCGCCAGCAGCCAAATAAGGACCAGAGGGGGTGCTAATGAAAAACTGTTTTTT. It encodes CASSQIRTRGGANEKLFF.